The TCR beta chain under discussion was sequenced for a study of blood T cell repertoires in COVID-19. Study overall: Acute-phase and convalescent COVID-19 samples originated in the United States, Italy and Spain. T cells, B-cell-depleted T cells, or PBMCs supplied cDNA or gDNA.

Study processing details: It was from reference gene primer amplification that nucleated cell counts were estimated. The data were produced by immunoSEQ multiplex PCR, yet TCRdb's version contains in-frame clones alone and is incomplete. The V and J calls and clone size were taken over from that table, and D and trimming were inferred from the DNA. Of 130,000 to 150,000 clones detected, less than 90% appear once; the ten largest clones hold 4.5% to 5.5%. V was clipped by 6 bases and J by 3 bases; unmatched bases: 9. This CDR3 has 14 residues. CDR1 is SQVTM, CDR2 ANQGSEA, per germline. Individuals drawn from about 26 US areas were about 18 to 100 years old.

Input material: PBMCs or T cells enriched from blood (not recorded which). The gene calls are TRBV29-1 and TRBJ2-7; 9 nucleotides match TRBD1. This clonotype was obtained from a man in his forties or fifties with acute COVID-19. CDR3 amino acids: CSVAVDRGIYEQYF. DNA for the CDR3: TGCAGCGTCGCAGTCGACAGGGGGATCTACGAGCAGTACTTC.